This T cell receptor (beta chain) was identified during a study of blood T cell repertoires in COVID-19. Germline CDR1 and CDR2: SGHKS and YYEKEE (reference sequence). This CDR3 contains 16 residues. V was trimmed by 3 bases and J by 0 bases, leaving 15 bases between them. Only in-frame clones appear in the TCRdb table, and some are missing; sequencing was by immunoSEQ multiplex PCR. The sample lists roughly 280,000 clones, approximately 85% occurring once. The TCR originated in a woman aged 70-85 years with acute or convalescent COVID-19. Specimen: peripheral blood. This chain links TRBV5-5 with TRBJ1-2, with D uncertain. CDR3 amino acids: CASSSGSRQANYGYTF. DNA of the CDR3: TGTGCCAGCAGCTCAGGTTCGCGACAAGCTAACTATGGCTACACCTTC. Using reference TRBV5-5 and TRBJ1-2 for the parts outside the CDR3, the full variable domain is DAGVTQSPTHLIKTRGQQVTLRCSPISGHKSVSWYQQVLGQGPQFIFQYYEKEERGRGNFPDRFSARQFPNYSSELNVNALLLGDSALYLCASSSGSRQANYGYTFGSGTRLTVV.